The clone carrying this T cell receptor (beta chain) was detected many times. Sample time point: after trial treatment. Treatment of the sample: LDRT plus nivolumab, ipilimumab, low-dose cyclophosphamide and aspirin (RACIN trial). This record belongs to a study of low-dose radiotherapy and immunotherapy resistance in tumors. First-strand cDNA relied on TRAV- and TRBV-specific primers spanning alpha and beta chains. The authors ran 20 PCR cycles to amplify TCRs with a constant-region primer and V-primer adapter. TCRdb reanalysed the reads using MiXCR and keeps one entry per CDR3 protein. The sample lists about 30,000 distinct CDR3 sequences, 45% to 50% seen once, with approximately 5.9% in the top ten. Looked up from germline, CDR1 is SGHAT and CDR2 is FQNNGV. There are 15 residues in the CDR3. V lost 5 bases and J lost 9; bases outside the gene matches: 10.

This TCR was recovered from a male donor with gallbladder cancer. This specimen was PBMCs, taken after low-dose radiotherapy plus immunotherapy. The chain uses TRBV11-2 and TRBJ2-1; 10 bases align to TRBD2. CDR3 sequence reads: CASSPQLAGRGEQFF. CDR3 sequence (DNA): TGTGCCAGCAGCCCCCAACTAGCGGGAAGAGGTGAGCAGTTCTTC.